Following are 11 T cell receptor beta chains from one sample sequenced in a study of cytomegalovirus exposure and HLA in healthy donors. PCR involved 60 Vbeta and 13 Jbeta primers. Sequencing used immunoSEQ multiplex PCR; TCRdb keeps in-frame clones, though not all of them. The table includes around 150,000 clones, roughly four fifths detected once. Sequenced material: PBMCs. Every receptor here comes from a man aged 35 to 55 in good health and CMV-seronegative.

This chain uses TRBV27 with TRBJ1-4; tentatively, D is TRBD1 (5 bases). V lost 6 bases, J lost 8 bases, and 16 bases lay in between. CDR3 length: 14 residues. Germline lookup yields CDR1 MNHEY and CDR2 SMNVEV (reference sequence). The CDR3 DNA is TGTGCCAGCAGCCGGCGTGGGGGAGGCGAAAAACTGTTTTTT. Translating it yields CASSRRGGGEKLFF.

This clone came up a few times. The J gene is TRBJ1-1, the V gene TRBV7-9, with D tentatively TRBD1 (5 bases). V was pared by 6 bases and J by 1 base, with 9 bases between. The length of the CDR3 is 13 residues. In germline, CDR1 is SEHNR, CDR2 FQNEAQ (reference sequence). The CDR3 bases are TGTGCCAGCAGACCGACAGCGAACACTGAAGCTTTCTTT. It specifies CASRPTANTEAFF. Together with reference TRBV7-9 and TRBJ1-1, the CDR3 gives the full variable domain: DTGVSQNPRHKITKRGQNVTFRCDPISEHNRLYWYRQTLGQGPEFLTYFQNEAQLEKSRLLSDRFSAERPKGSFSTLEIQRTEQGDSAMYLCASRPTANTEAFFGQGTRLTVV.

The V call is TRBV7-9, the J call TRBJ2-2, with no clear D. This CDR3 contains 14 residues. Per the germline V gene, CDR1 is SEHNR and CDR2 is FQNEAQ (reference sequence). V shed 5 bases and J shed 2 bases, with 9 bases lying between them. The chain's CDR3 is CASSGDGNTGELFF. The CDR3 bases are TGTGCCAGCAGCGGAGACGGTAACACCGGGGAGCTGTTTTTT.

V and J are TRBV30 and TRBJ1-2, with 7 bases aligning to TRBD1. Looked up from germline, CDR1 is GTSNPN and CDR2 is SVGIG (reference sequence). The CDR3 is 13 amino acids. Trimming removed 4 bases from V and 2 bases from J; junction bases left unmatched: 4. CDR3 coding DNA: TGTGCCTGGATAGGGGGCGGGAACTATGGCTACACCTTC. Its translation: CAWIGGGNYGYTF. The whole variable domain, remainder taken from reference TRBV30 and TRBJ1-2, is SQTIHQWPATLVQPVGSPLSLECTVEGTSNPNLYWYRQAAGRGLQLLFYSVGIGQISSEVPQNLSASRPQDRQFILSSKKLLLSDSGFYLCAWIGGGNYGYTFGSGTRLTVV.

The V gene is TRBV7-9, the J gene TRBJ2-1; D remains unclear. The CDR3 sequence is 16 residues long. Per the germline V gene, CDR1 is SEHNR and CDR2 is FQNEAQ (reference sequence). V was clipped by 5 bases and J by 0 bases, with 14 bases between them. Here the CDR3 reads CASSIRTQSSYNEQFF. Here the CDR3 DNA reads TGTGCCAGCAGCATCCGAACACAGAGCTCCTACAATGAGCAGTTCTTC.

This chain links TRBV28 with TRBJ2-7; possible D gene TRBD1, 5 bases. The CDR3 totals 13 residues. The V and J ends lost 5 bases and 2 bases respectively, with 10 bases between them. Per the germline V gene, CDR1 is MDHEN and CDR2 is SYDVKM. Written as DNA, the CDR3 is TGTGCCAGCAGTAAAGGGGATACCTACGAGCAGTACTTC. Translating gives CASSKGDTYEQYF.

V usage is TRBV9 and J usage is TRBJ2-1; 11 bases are a match to TRBD1. The CDR3 is 21 amino acids. Germline assignment: CDR1 SGDLS and CDR2 YYNGEE. V lost 4 bases, J lost 0 bases, and 18 bases stayed unmatched. CDR3 sequence: CASSYRDRGSPPPSSYNEQFF. The CDR3 nucleotides are TGTGCCAGCAGCTACCGGGACAGGGGGTCCCCCCCTCCCAGCTCCTACAATGAGCAGTTCTTC.

The genes are TRBV28 and TRBJ2-1; 7 bases are a match to TRBD2. The V segment lost 7 bases and the J segment 14 bases; nucleotides outside the gene matches: 14. The CDR3 has 13 amino acids. CDR1 MDHEN and CDR2 SYDVKM come from the germline V gene. The CDR3 nucleotides are TGTGCCAGCAACCACGGGGAGGGCAGGCAAGAGTTCTTC. Amino acids: CASNHGEGRQEFF.

The CDR3 spells CAISEGGQGGTF. CDR3 bases: TGTGCCATCAGTGAGGGGGGACAGGGTGGCACCTTC. This chain links TRBV10-3 with TRBJ1-2; 9 nucleotides match TRBD1. Germline V gene lookup returns CDR1 ENHRY and CDR2 SYGVKD. The CDR3 is 12 residues long. V shed 2 bases, J shed 13 bases, and the junction held 5 bases outside the gene matches.

The rearrangement uses TRBV18 and TRBJ1-5, with D hard to call. Trimming left V 5 bases short and J 6 bases short, with 11 bases between. CDR1 is KGHSH, CDR2 LQKENI, per germline. The CDR3 is 13 amino acids. The DNA for the CDR3 is TGTGCCAGCTCAGAGATACGGGGTCAGCCCCAGCATTTT. The encoded protein is CASSEIRGQPQHF.

The chain joins TRBV29-1 to TRBJ1-2, with no clear D. Trimming removed 6 bases from V and 3 bases from J, with 14 bases in between. The germline CDR1 and CDR2 sequences are SQVTM and ANQGSEA. This CDR3 is built from 13 residues. CDR3 DNA sequence: TGCAGCGTCCCGGGGAGTCGCGACTATGGCTACACCTTC. It translates to CSVPGSRDYGYTF.